A single sample is the source of the 32 T cell receptor beta chains below, sequenced in a study of regulatory T cells in long-lasting Graves disease. Arm-PCR of CDR3 regions and iRepertoire HTBI primers were the basis on which TCR beta libraries were built. TCRdb re-analysed the multiplex PCR reads in MiXCR, keeping a single row per CDR3 protein. The profile covers about 290,000 distinct CDR3 sequences, with 22% appearing a single time and just over 55% taken by the ten largest. The sample's time point: persistent/refractory GD, antithyroid drugs over 5 years with positive TRAb. Scientists built the TCR library using RNA that was extracted from PBMCs. The sequencing here drew on peripheral blood mononuclear cells (PBMCs), taken when the disease was refractory, from a patient treated with antithyroid drugs. The receptors here all came from a female donor with Graves disease.

This clonotype was found a few times. CDR3 loop: CASSQVRGEGVGKLFF. CDR3 sequence (DNA): TGTGCCAGCAGCCAAGTTCGAGGGGAAGGAGTCGGAAAACTGTTTTTT. V usage is TRBV14 and J usage is TRBJ1-4; a possible D gene is TRBD1 (5 bases). Germline CDR1 and CDR2: SGHDN and FVKESK. CDR3 length equals 16 residues. V lost 1 base to trimming and J lost 10 bases, with 19 bases between them.

This clonotype showed up just a few times. The V call is TRBV7-9, the J call TRBJ2-5, with a possible D match to TRBD2 (6 bases). The ends were cut back, 5 bases at V and 3 bases at J, with 13 bases in the middle. Germline V lookup: CDR1 SEHNR, CDR2 FQNEAQ (reference sequence). The length of the CDR3 is 14 residues. The CDR3 DNA sequence: TGTGCCAGCAGCCCTGCGGGGCTAGAAGAGACCCAGTACTTC. Protein product: CASSPAGLEETQYF.

This clonotype was recorded many times. The chain links TRBV27 to TRBJ1-5, with D possibly TRBD1 on 5 matching bases. Trimming left V 6 bases short and J 0 bases short, with 18 bases between. CDR1 MNHEY and CDR2 SMNVEV come from the germline V gene (reference sequence). The CDR3 sequence is 17 residues long. The CDR3 spells CASRSSGPTHSNQPQHF. In nucleotides, the CDR3 is TGTGCCAGCAGATCGTCAGGGCCCACCCATAGCAATCAGCCCCAGCATTTT.

V gene TRBV12-3 or TRBV12-4 combines with J gene TRBJ1-2, with D possibly TRBD1 on 5 matching bases. Trimming left V 2 bases short and J 3 bases short, with 16 bases between. The CDR3 spans 16 residues. In nucleotides, the CDR3 is TGTGCCAGCAGTTTAAAATTGTGGGACCCGCACTATGGCTACACCTTC. Protein product: CASSLKLWDPHYGYTF.

This clonotype was detected many times. This chain connects TRBV30 to TRBJ2-1; D call uncertain. Between the trimmed V and J ends, which lost 1 base and 4 bases, there was a span of 5 bases. This CDR3 spans 12 amino acids. The germline V gene has CDR1 GTSNPN and CDR2 SVGIG (reference sequence). DNA of the CDR3: TGTGCCTGGAGTGGGGTATACAATGAGCAGTTCTTC. Protein: CAWSGVYNEQFF. Together with reference TRBV30 and TRBJ2-1, the CDR3 gives the full variable domain: SQTIHQWPATLVQPVGSPLSLECTVEGTSNPNLYWYRQAAGRGLQLLFYSVGIGQISSEVPQNLSASRPQDRQFILSSKKLLLSDSGFYLCAWSGVYNEQFFGPGTRLTVL.

This clonotype showed up many times. The chain carries TRBV2 and TRBJ2-5; possibly TRBD2 for D (5 bases). V was cut by 5 bases and J by 4 bases, with 17 bases left in between. CDR3 size: 15 residues. CDR1 is SNHLY, CDR2 FYNNEI, per germline. The CDR3: CASSLALAYGETQYF. The CDR3, as DNA: TGTGCCAGCAGTCTAGCCCTTGCCTACGGAGAGACCCAGTACTTC.

The chain combines TRBV18 with TRBJ2-7; D gene unclear. The CDR3 totals 14 residues. Trimming cost V 3 bases and J 0 bases, with 9 bases left between them. The germline gives CDR1 KGHSH, CDR2 LQKENI. The CDR3 DNA is TGTGCCAGCTCACCCTTTGACGGCTCCTACGAGCAGTACTTC. This encodes CASSPFDGSYEQYF. Filled out from reference TRBV18 and TRBJ2-7, the complete variable domain reads NAGVMQNPRHLVRRRGQEARLRCSPMKGHSHVYWYRQLPEEGLKFMVYLQKENIIDESGMPKERFSAEFPKEGPSILRIQQVVRGDSAAYFCASSPFDGSYEQYFGPGTRLTVT.

This clonotype was recorded a few times. The chain links TRBV27 to TRBJ1-1, with 7 positions matching TRBD1. Germline lookup yields CDR1 MNHEY and CDR2 SMNVEV (reference sequence). Trimming cost V 4 bases and J 11 bases; bases outside gene matches: 7. The CDR3 has 12 amino acids. CDR3 amino acids: CASSSTGRSAFF. CDR3 coding DNA: TGTGCCAGCAGTTCGACAGGGAGATCGGCTTTCTTT.

This clonotype was observed many times. V is TRBV3-1 and J is TRBJ1-1, with D possibly matching TRBD1 (5 bases). Germline CDR1 LGHDT, CDR2 YNNKEL (reference sequence). The CDR3 runs 14 residues. V was shortened by 0 bases and J by 1 base, with 6 bases between the two germline ends. The CDR3 sequence is CASSQEDKNTEAFF. The DNA of the CDR3 is TGTGCCAGCAGCCAAGAGGACAAGAACACTGAAGCTTTCTTT.

The table lists this clonotype with many counts. The chain joins TRBV3-1 to TRBJ2-4, with 10 positions matching TRBD2. There are 19 residues in the CDR3. The germline V gene encodes CDR1 LGHDT and CDR2 YNNKEL (reference sequence). After removal of 0 bases from V and 0 bases from J, the junction contained 8 bases not matched to a gene. The CDR3 loop is CASSQDLVAGGLAKNIQYF. As DNA, the CDR3 is TGTGCCAGCAGCCAAGATTTAGTAGCGGGAGGTCTAGCCAAAAACATTCAGTACTTC.

This clonotype was counted at least ten times. V usage is TRBV2 and J usage is TRBJ2-5; D gene uncertain. The V and J ends lost 4 bases and 5 bases respectively, with 11 bases between them. CDR3 length: 13 residues. Germline CDR1 and CDR2: SNHLY and FYNNEI. The CDR3 is CASSVNGGETQYF. CDR3 sequence (DNA): TGTGCCAGCAGTGTTAATGGTGGGGAGACCCAGTACTTC. The full variable domain, with the rest looked up from reference TRBV2 and TRBJ2-5, is EPEVTQTPSHQVTQMGQEVILRCVPISNHLYFYWYRQILGQKVEFLVSFYNNEISEKSEIFDDQFSVERPDGSNFTLKIRSTKLEDSAMYFCASSVNGGETQYFGPGTRLLVL.

This clonotype was seen a handful of times. This clone may be a read error of a much larger clone one base away. The conserved phenylalanine or tryptophan is not found at the CDR3 terminus, so this likely reflects a read error. This chain uses TRBV28 with TRBJ1-2, with 8 bases aligning to TRBD1. Trimming at V came to 5 bases and at J to 1 base, leaving 12 bases not matched to a gene. CDR1 is MDHEN and CDR2 is SYDVKM in the germline V gene. CDR3 length equals 17 residues. CDR3 protein: CASSARDRIRSNYGYTL. CDR3 sequence (DNA): TGTGCCAGCAGTGCCCGGGACAGGATAAGAAGTAACTATGGCTACACCCTC.

This clonotype was counted between two and nine times. The V call is TRBV20-1, the J call TRBJ1-6; no clear D. The CDR3 runs to 12 residues. The V and J ends lost 1 base and 17 bases respectively, with 15 bases between them. CDR1 is DFQATT and CDR2 is SNEGSKA in the germline V gene (reference sequence). The CDR3 reads CSARATRNSVHF. DNA of the CDR3: TGCAGTGCTAGAGCAACGCGCAACTCGGTCCACTTT.

This clonotype appeared a few times. This rearrangement joins TRBV7-9 to TRBJ2-4, with D perhaps matching TRBD1 (6 bases). Germline CDR1 is SEHNR and CDR2 is FQNEAQ (reference sequence). The V end was cut by 4 bases, the J end by 6 bases, with 16 bases between. The CDR3 runs 15 residues. The CDR3 is CASSSVQGSRNIQYF. CDR3 DNA: TGTGCCAGCAGCTCCGTACAGGGCTCGAGAAACATTCAGTACTTC.

This clonotype showed up many times. This chain links TRBV28 with TRBJ2-2; D may be TRBD2 (5 bases). Trimming took off 4 bases at V and 7 bases at J, with 13 bases between the two ends. There are 14 residues in the CDR3. Per germline, CDR1 MDHEN and CDR2 SYDVKM. The CDR3 reads CASSSPGSGGELFF. CDR3 bases: TGTGCCAGCAGTTCTCCCGGAAGCGGCGGGGAGCTGTTTTTT.

The chain carries TRBV3-1 and TRBJ2-1; TRBD2 matches at 7 bases. The CDR3 has 15 residues. Trimming cost V 1 base and J 2 bases; bases outside gene matches: 2. Germline CDR1 reads LGHDT; CDR2 reads YNNKEL (reference sequence). The CDR3 nucleotides are TGTGCCAGCAGCCAAGCTAGCGGAACCTACAATGAGCAGTTCTTC. Protein: CASSQASGTYNEQFF.

As to this clonotype: Likely a read error: the CDR3 ends without its conserved phenylalanine or tryptophan. The chain recombines TRBV2 with TRBJ1-1; a weak D match, TRBD1 (6 bases). The CDR3 spans 13 residues. Trimming took 7 bases from V and 3 from J, leaving 12 bases between them. CDR1 and CDR2 (germline): SNHLY, FYNNEI. CDR3 region: CASTPGADTEAFS. The CDR3 DNA is TGTGCCAGCACCCCAGGGGCGGACACTGAAGCTTTCTCT.

Points on this clonotype: This sequence may be a read error, since a much larger clone differs from it by one base. The genes are TRBV6-1 and TRBJ1-5; TRBD1 matches at 9 bases. Germline CDR1 MNHNS, CDR2 SASEGT. This CDR3 comprises 14 residues. The CDR3 nucleotides read TGTGCCAGCAACAGGGGGCAGAGCAATCGGCCCCAGCATTTT. Translating gives CASNRGQSNRPQHF.

At least ten counts were recorded for this clonotype. The rearrangement uses TRBV18 and TRBJ1-2; D is undetermined. The CDR3 covers 15 residues. Deletions cut 2 bases from V and 2 bases from J, with 12 bases between. Germline V lookup: CDR1 KGHSH, CDR2 LQKENI. The CDR3 is CASSPEGRTNYGYTF. CDR3 coding DNA: TGTGCCAGCTCACCAGAAGGCAGGACCAACTATGGCTACACCTTC.

This clonotype has more than one count but fewer than ten. The rearrangement joins TRBV28 to TRBJ2-5; unclear D gene. Deletions cut 5 bases from V and 2 bases from J, with 12 bases between. This CDR3 contains 14 residues. Germline V gene data show CDR1 as MDHEN and CDR2 as SYDVKM. The CDR3 bases are TGTGCCAGCAGTCCTGCCGGGTTTCAAGAGACCCAGTACTTC. Translating gives CASSPAGFQETQYF.

Ten or more counts support this clonotype. The gene calls are TRBV2 and TRBJ1-4, with a possible D match to TRBD1 (5 bases). CDR3 length: 13 residues. Germline assignment: CDR1 SNHLY and CDR2 FYNNEI. Trimming took 5 bases from V and 5 from J, leaving 9 bases between them. The CDR3 nucleotides read TGTGCCAGCAGTCAGGGACTAAATGAAAAACTGTTTTTT. The encoded protein is CASSQGLNEKLFF.

The J gene is TRBJ2-5, the V gene TRBV2, with 10 nucleotides matching TRBD2. Trimming removed 10 bases from V and 5 bases from J; junction bases left unmatched: 13. The CDR3 sequence is 15 residues long. The germline V gene has CDR1 SNHLY and CDR2 FYNNEI. CDR3 in amino acids: CAIIHKREGRETQYF. CDR3 nucleotide sequence: TGTGCCATCATACACAAGCGGGAGGGAAGGGAGACCCAGTACTTC.

This sequence joins TRBV6-2 or TRBV6-3 and TRBJ1-2, with TRBD1 matching 9 bases. CDR1 MNHEY and CDR2 SVGEGT come from the germline V gene. V shed 7 bases and J 4 bases; nucleotides not matched to a gene: 1. This CDR3 has 12 amino acids. The CDR3 coding sequence is TGTGCCAGCACGGACAGGGGCTATGGCTACACCTTC. This sequence encodes CASTDRGYGYTF.

A note on this clonotype: This may be a read error, as it is one base from a much larger clone. J is TRBJ1-4 and V is TRBV7-2; 7 bases map to TRBD1. The CDR3 is 14 residues long. Per the germline V gene, CDR1 is SGHTA and CDR2 is FQGNSA. The CDR3 is CAGSPDRWNEKLFF. The CDR3 DNA reads as TGTGCCGGCAGCCCGGACAGGTGGAATGAAAAACTGTTTTTT.

This clonotype was detected ten times or more. V is TRBV7-2 and J is TRBJ1-5, with a tentative D call TRBD1 (5 bases). Germline V CDR1 and CDR2: SGHTA, FQGNSA. The V end lost 5 bases, the J end lost 2 bases, and 10 bases lay between the germline ends. The CDR3 extends over 14 amino acids. The DNA for the CDR3 is TGTGCCAGCAGCCAGGGAACCGGCAATCAGCCCCAGCATTTT. Residues: CASSQGTGNQPQHF.

V usage is TRBV20-1 and J usage is TRBJ2-7; tentatively, D is TRBD1 (5 bases). Germline-derived CDR1 and CDR2 are DFQATT and SNEGSKA (reference sequence). The V gene lost 0 bases and the J gene lost 2 bases, with 17 bases spanning the gap. The CDR3 is 16 amino acids. In DNA form, the CDR3 reads TGCAGTGCTAGAGATTTTCGGGCAGGGAACCCCTACGAGCAGTACTTC. Its protein product is CSARDFRAGNPYEQYF.

This clonotype appeared a few times. The J gene is TRBJ1-1, the V gene TRBV24-1; D may be TRBD1 (5 bases). The germline V and J ends were trimmed by 7 bases and 1 base, with 9 bases remaining between them. Germline loops: CDR1 KGHDR, CDR2 SFDVKD. This CDR3 contains 13 residues. The CDR3 coding sequence is TGTGCCACCAGGGGACGGCAGAACACTGAAGCTTTCTTT. It encodes CATRGRQNTEAFF.

This clonotype was detected only a few times. The chain links TRBV6-1 to TRBJ2-2; 9 bases match TRBD1. Losses at the gene ends were 2 bases for V and 4 bases for J; bases not matched to a gene: 17. Germline loops: CDR1 MNHNS, CDR2 SASEGT. The CDR3 is 20 residues long. The CDR3 nucleotides are TGTGCCAGCAGTGAAATCCCCCCCGGGACAGGGAATTTCGGCACCGGGGAGCTGTTTTTT. Translated: CASSEIPPGTGNFGTGELFF.

This clonotype was seen a handful of times. This sequence joins TRBV19 and TRBJ2-7; a weak D match, TRBD1 (5 bases). Germline assignment: CDR1 LNHDA and CDR2 SQIVND (reference sequence). Trimming took off 9 bases at V and 2 bases at J, with 17 bases between the two ends. The CDR3 consists of 14 residues. In DNA, the CDR3 is TGTGCCAGCAGCGCGGATCGACAGACCTACGAGCAGTACTTC. Translating gives CASSADRQTYEQYF.

The chain uses TRBV6-1 and TRBJ2-7; tentatively, D is TRBD1 or TRBD2 (5 bases each). There are 15 residues in the CDR3. Per the germline V gene, CDR1 is MNHNS and CDR2 is SASEGT. V lost 6 bases to trimming and J lost 0 bases, with 15 bases between them. The CDR3 nucleotides are TGTGCCAGCAGACGACAGAACGAGGGCTCCTACGAGCAGTACTTC. Protein: CASRRQNEGSYEQYF.

This clonotype came up many times. The rearrangement joins TRBV28 to TRBJ1-4, with TRBD1 matching 7 bases. The CDR3 runs to 16 residues. Losses at the gene ends were 3 bases for V and 3 bases for J; bases not matched to a gene: 7. Per germline, CDR1 MDHEN and CDR2 SYDVKM. For the CDR3, the DNA is TGTGCCAGCAGTTTCCCAGCAGGGGGAGCTAATGAAAAACTGTTTTTT. Translation: CASSFPAGGANEKLFF.

The chain employs TRBV4-1 and TRBJ2-7; TRBD2 agrees at 9 bases. Trimming took 3 bases from V and 6 from J; bases not matched to a gene: 15. The CDR3 extends over 17 amino acids. Germline V gene data show CDR1 as MGHRA and CDR2 as YSYEKL. This CDR3 reads CASSHALSAGGFREQYF. In DNA form, the CDR3 reads TGCGCCAGCAGCCATGCCCTCTCCGCGGGAGGGTTTCGCGAGCAGTACTTC.